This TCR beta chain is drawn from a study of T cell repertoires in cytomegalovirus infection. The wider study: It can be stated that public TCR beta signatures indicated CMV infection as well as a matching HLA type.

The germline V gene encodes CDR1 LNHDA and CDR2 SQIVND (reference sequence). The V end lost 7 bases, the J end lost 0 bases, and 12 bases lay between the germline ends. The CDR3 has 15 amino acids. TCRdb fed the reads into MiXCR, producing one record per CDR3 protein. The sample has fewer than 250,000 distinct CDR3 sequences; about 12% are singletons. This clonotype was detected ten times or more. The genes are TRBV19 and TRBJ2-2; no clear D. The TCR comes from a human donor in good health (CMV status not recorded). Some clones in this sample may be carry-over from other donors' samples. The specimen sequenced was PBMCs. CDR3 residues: CASKPGSANTGELFF. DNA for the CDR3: TGTGCCAGTAAGCCCGGAAGCGCGAACACCGGGGAGCTGTTTTTT.